This T cell receptor (beta chain) was identified during a study of CD8 T cells in Susac syndrome. Study details: Patients with Susac syndrome were, at the time of blood collection, therapy-naive, maintained on corticosteroids, or maintained on intravenous immunoglobulin alone. General study findings and limits: Susac syndrome CD8+ repertoires were clonally expanded, most strongly in CD8+ TEMRA cells.

A remark on this clonotype: Antigen unknown.

Germline V lookup: CDR1 SNHLY, CDR2 FYNNEI. V lost 7 bases and J 1 base, leaving 11 bases between the germline ends. The CDR3 sequence is 13 residues long. The recently defined diagnostic criteria for definite or probable disease were met by the Susac syndrome patients. TEMRA cells were FACS-enriched, while CD8+ and CD4+ T cells were negatively isolated. An input of about 0.45 to 1 ug of RNA was subjected to reverse transcription using random hexamers. Each CDR3 protein gets one entry after TCRdb re-called the immunoSEQ multiplex PCR reads with MiXCR. In the table there are 100,000 to 150,000 distinct CDR3 sequences, around 96% of which are singletons.

The chain combines TRBV2 with TRBJ2-7; D possibly corresponds to TRBD1 (6 bases). Material for sequencing was CD8+ T cells from PBMCs. This receptor was identified in a human donor with Susac syndrome. CDR3 coding DNA: TGTGCCAGCAAGAGGGACACTTCCTACGAGCAGTACTTC. It translates to CASKRDTSYEQYF.